What follows are 30 T cell receptor beta chains derived from one specimen sequenced in a study of blood T cells in healthy people across ages. Sample-barcoded 5' priming and a J-beta primer mix drove a second PCR of about 6 to 12 cycles. TCRdb ran MiXCR on the 5' RACE reads and lists one entry per CDR3 protein. This table has about 680,000 distinct CDR3 sequences, approximately 50% appearing once. Sequenced: blood. The receptor source for this set is a woman aged 60 to 75 in good health.

The chain links TRBV28 to TRBJ1-6, with D perhaps TRBD1 (5 bases). Germline lookup yields CDR1 MDHEN and CDR2 SYDVKM. Trimming removed 5 bases from V and 9 bases from J, with 20 bases in between. The CDR3 covers 16 residues. In DNA, the CDR3 is TGTGCCAGCAGTCAACCCCTAAGGGGAGGCTTTTCACCCCTCCACTTT. It is translated as CASSQPLRGGFSPLHF.

Only a few counts were recorded for this clonotype. CDR3 amino acids: CASSPPLTTGELFF. In DNA, the CDR3 is TGTGCCAGCAGCCCCCCGTTGACCACCGGGGAGCTGTTTTTT. The V gene is TRBV9, the J gene TRBJ2-2; D is unresolved. This CDR3 region has 14 residues. The V end lost 4 bases, the J end lost 4 bases, and 11 bases lay between the germline ends. CDR1 and CDR2 (germline): SGDLS, YYNGEE. The whole variable domain, filled in from reference TRBV9 and TRBJ2-2, reads DSGVTQTPKHLITATGQRVTLRCSPRSGDLSVYWYQQSLDQGLQFLIQYYNGEERAKGNILERFSAQQFPDLHSELNLSSLELGDSALYFCASSPPLTTGELFFGEGSRLTVL.

The V gene is TRBV6-2 or TRBV6-3, the J gene TRBJ1-5; 7 bases agree with TRBD1. This CDR3 spans 13 amino acids. J lost 4 bases, V lost 10 bases, and 7 bases had no gene match. The V gene's germline CDR1 is MNHEY and CDR2 SVGEGT. In DNA form, the CDR3 reads TGTGCCATCGCTGGACAGGAAAATCAGCCCCAGCATTTT. This sequence encodes CAIAGQENQPQHF.

The V call is TRBV20-1, the J call TRBJ2-7, with D perhaps TRBD2 (6 bases). CDR3 length: 12 residues. The V end was cut by 5 bases, the J end by 3 bases, with 11 bases between. Germline CDR1 is DFQATT and CDR2 is SNEGSKA (reference sequence). The CDR3 nucleotides read TGCAGTGCTGGCCTGGGGGGCTACGAGCAGTACTTC. This gives the protein CSAGLGGYEQYF.

V usage is TRBV20-1 and J usage is TRBJ2-5, with D hard to call. The CDR3 has 11 residues. Per the germline V gene, CDR1 is DFQATT and CDR2 is SNEGSKA (reference sequence). The CDR3 nucleotides read TGCAGCTGTCGTCGGGAAGAGACCCAGTACTTC. It encodes CSCRREETQYF.

Only one count was recorded for this clonotype. The chain links TRBV28 to TRBJ2-7; 9 bases agree with TRBD1. Germline V gives CDR1 MDHEN, CDR2 SYDVKM. J lost 3 bases, V lost 6 bases, and 12 bases had no gene match. The CDR3 loop spans 16 amino acids. The CDR3 DNA sequence: TGTGCCAGCAGCTTCCCCTTGAAGGGACAGGGCTACGAGCAGTACTTC. It yields the protein CASSFPLKGQGYEQYF.

This clonotype occurred a few times. This rearrangement joins TRBV7-2 to TRBJ1-2, with 8 nucleotides matching TRBD1. There are 15 residues in the CDR3. The V segment lost 5 bases and the J segment 7 bases; nucleotides outside the gene matches: 12. CDR1 SGHTA and CDR2 FQGNSA come from the germline V gene. CDR3 region: CASSPGQGSSFGYTF. CDR3 DNA: TGTGCCAGCAGCCCCGGACAGGGTAGTTCATTTGGCTACACCTTC.

Concerning this clonotype itself: A much larger clone is a single base away; this may be a read error. The chain couples TRBV6-2 or TRBV6-3 to TRBJ2-7; D ambiguous. The length of the CDR3 is 13 residues. Germline CDR1 MNHEY, CDR2 SVGEGT. CDR3 DNA sequence: TGTGCCTGCAGTTACTCGGGTAGACACGAGCAGTACTTC. It codes for CACSYSGRHEQYF.

The rearrangement uses TRBV9 and TRBJ2-1; D not resolved. CDR1 SGDLS and CDR2 YYNGEE come from the germline V gene. With 4 bases removed from V and 7 bases from J, the gap between germline ends came to 15 bases. CDR3 size: 14 residues. DNA of the CDR3: TGTGCCAGCAGCCGGGCGGTAGCTCGTAATGAGCAGTTCTTC. Amino acid sequence: CASSRAVARNEQFF.

The chain joins TRBV11-1 to TRBJ1-1; D call uncertain. The germline V and J ends were trimmed by 6 bases and 7 bases, with 12 bases remaining between them. This CDR3 is built from 12 residues. CDR1 and CDR2 from the germline V gene are SGHAT and FQDESV (reference sequence). CDR3 coding DNA: TGTGCCAGCAGATTCATCTCGGGTGAAGCTTTCTTT. This codes for CASRFISGEAFF.

This clonotype was detected only once. Just one base apart from a much larger clone, this may be a read error. The V and J genes are TRBV10-3 and TRBJ2-7, with TRBD1 as a possible D gene (6 bases). Judging by the DNA end, TRBJ2-5 fits better; the J call may be wrong. Germline assignment: CDR1 ENHRY and CDR2 SYGVKD. The CDR3 loop spans 13 amino acids. CDR3 in amino acids: CAVSVRQEETQYF. The CDR3 DNA sequence: TGTGCCGTCAGTGTTCGACAGGAAGAGACCCAGTACTTC.

In regard to this clonotype: A much larger clone lies a single base off, so this may be a read error. The chain links TRBV29-1 to TRBJ1-2; D unclear. Germline V lookup: CDR1 SQVTM, CDR2 ANQGSEA. This CDR3 is 13 amino acids long. CDR3 amino acids: CSVPTPGVPGCTF. DNA of the CDR3: TGCAGCGTTCCGACACCTGGAGTTCCCGGCTGCACCTTC. Full variable domain (outside the CDR3, taken from reference TRBV29-1 and TRBJ1-2): SAVISQKPSRDICQRGTSLTIQCQVDSQVTMMFWYRQQPGQSLTLIATANQGSEATYESGFVIDKFPISRPNLTFSTLTVSNMSPEDSSIYLCSVPTPGVPGCTFGSGTRLTVV.

This clonotype has just a few counts. The chain joins TRBV7-8 to TRBJ1-1, with 10 bases that match TRBD1. CDR1 and CDR2 (germline): SGHVS, FQNEAQ. This CDR3 spans 13 amino acids. V lost 5 bases and J lost 5; bases outside the gene matches: 2. CDR3 nucleotides: TGTGCCAGCAGCGTGGGACAGGGGACTGAAGCTTTCTTT. Protein: CASSVGQGTEAFF.

The chain joins TRBV3-1 to TRBJ2-5, with a possible D match to TRBD2 (7 bases). Germline lookup yields CDR1 LGHDT and CDR2 YNNKEL (reference sequence). The V end lost 0 bases, the J end lost 4 bases, and 15 bases lay between the germline ends. The CDR3 is made up of 16 amino acids. CDR3 protein: CASSQDSGEGRETQYF. DNA for the CDR3: TGTGCCAGCAGCCAAGATTCAGGGGAGGGCCGAGAGACCCAGTACTTC.

This clonotype showed up just a few times. The chain carries TRBV7-9 and TRBJ2-7; D remains unclear. Trimming removed 2 bases at V and 3 bases at J, with 11 bases between. CDR1 SEHNR and CDR2 FQNEAQ come from the germline V gene (reference sequence). This CDR3 region has 14 residues. CDR3 in DNA: TGTGCCAGCAGCTTAAGCTCGCGGAGCTACGAGCAGTACTTC. It codes for CASSLSSRSYEQYF. Complete variable domain (other parts from reference TRBV7-9 and TRBJ2-7): DTGVSQNPRHKITKRGQNVTFRCDPISEHNRLYWYRQTLGQGPEFLTYFQNEAQLEKSRLLSDRFSAERPKGSFSTLEIQRTEQGDSAMYLCASSLSSRSYEQYFGPGTRLTVT.

This chain links TRBV20-1 with TRBJ2-1, with D possibly TRBD2 on 5 matching bases. The V and J ends lost 3 bases and 8 bases respectively, with 11 bases between them. The CDR3 contains 12 residues. Germline CDR1 reads DFQATT; CDR2 reads SNEGSKA (reference sequence). CDR3 nucleotide sequence: TGCAGTGCTAGCGATAGCGTGGATGAGCAGTTCTTC. Amino acid sequence: CSASDSVDEQFF.

This clonotype was detected a few times. The rearrangement uses TRBV29-1 and TRBJ1-2; maybe TRBD1 (6 bases). Trimming took off 2 bases at V and 7 bases at J, with 8 bases between the two ends. This CDR3 spans 11 amino acids. The germline CDR1 and CDR2 sequences are SQVTM and ANQGSEA. In DNA form, the CDR3 reads TGCAGCGTTGAAAAGGGGGTTGGCTACACCTTC. It specifies CSVEKGVGYTF.

This clonotype was recorded at least ten times. The chain recombines TRBV5-1 with TRBJ1-2; 11 bases match TRBD1. The trim removed 1 base at V and 10 bases at J, leaving 9 bases unmatched. Per the germline V gene, CDR1 is SGHRS and CDR2 is YFSETQ. This CDR3 comprises 15 residues. CDR3 coding DNA: TGCGCCAGCAGCTTGATTCCCGGACAGGGGGCCGTCTACACCTTC. It specifies CASSLIPGQGAVYTF. The full variable domain, rest sourced from reference TRBV5-1 and TRBJ1-2, is KAGVTQTPRYLIKTRGQQVTLSCSPISGHRSVSWYQQTPGQGLQFLFEYFSETQRNKGNFPGRFSGRQFSNSRSEMNVSTLELGDSALYLCASSLIPGQGAVYTFGSGTRLTVV.

The rearrangement links TRBV28 to TRBJ2-2, with 8 bases fitting TRBD1. Trimming cost V 5 bases and J 7 bases; bases outside gene matches: 12. This CDR3 comprises 16 residues. Germline CDR1 and CDR2: MDHEN and SYDVKM. CDR3 coding DNA: TGTGCCAGCAGTGCCTGGGGACAGGATGGGGGCGGGGAGCTGTTTTTT. It is translated as CASSAWGQDGGGELFF.

The chain uses TRBV20-1 and TRBJ2-3; D not resolved. There are 14 residues in the CDR3. Deletions cut 0 bases from V and 3 bases from J, with 10 bases between. Germline V gene sequence: CDR1 DFQATT, CDR2 SNEGSKA (reference sequence). CDR3 nucleotides: TGCAGTGCTAGAGATCCGCGAAAAACAGATACGCAGTATTTT. It encodes CSARDPRKTDTQYF.

This chain connects TRBV20-1 to TRBJ2-5, with 8 bases lining up with TRBD2. The J call may be mistaken, given a closer DNA end match to TRBJ2-4. The CDR3 covers 17 residues. Germline values: CDR1 DFQATT, CDR2 SNEGSKA (reference sequence). CDR3 amino acids: CSAAPGGRSVAKNIQYF. In nucleotides, the CDR3 is TGCAGTGCTGCCCCTGGCGGGAGGTCCGTAGCCAAAAACATTCAGTACTTC.

The J gene is TRBJ2-1, the V gene TRBV20-1; a weak D match, TRBD2 (6 bases). The V and J ends lost 3 bases and 2 bases respectively, with 14 bases between them. Germline V CDR1 and CDR2: DFQATT, SNEGSKA (reference sequence). The CDR3 is made up of 15 amino acids. The CDR3 DNA sequence: TGCAGTGCTAGGACGAGGCGGGGAACCTACAATGAGCAGTTCTTC. Translating gives CSARTRRGTYNEQFF.

This clonotype was picked up a small number of times. The CDR3 coding sequence is TGTGCCAGCAGTCCCATCCTAGCGGGAGGTTGGGGCACAGATACGCAGTATTTT. The encoded protein is CASSPILAGGWGTDTQYF. The chain recombines TRBV27 with TRBJ2-3; 11 nucleotides line up with TRBD2. The germline CDR1 and CDR2 sequences are MNHEY and SMNVEV (reference sequence). The V segment lost 5 bases and the J segment 1 base; nucleotides outside the gene matches: 11. This CDR3 region has 18 residues.

This chain links TRBV5-1 with TRBJ2-5; TRBD2 aligns across 12 bases. The ends lost 2 bases at V and 5 bases at J; junction bases unmatched: 7. The CDR3 extends over 16 amino acids. Germline V CDR1 and CDR2: SGHRS, YFSETQ. CDR3 amino acids: CASSLRLAGALETQYF. Here the CDR3 DNA reads TGCGCCAGCAGCTTACGACTAGCGGGAGCCCTGGAGACCCAGTACTTC.

This clonotype is medium-sized. This chain uses TRBV20-1 with TRBJ2-7; TRBD2 aligns across 10 bases. The V gene end was trimmed by 6 bases and the J gene end by 4 bases; junction bases not matched to a gene: 9. Germline V lookup: CDR1 DFQATT, CDR2 SNEGSKA (reference sequence). CDR3 length equals 14 residues. The CDR3 region has the DNA TGCAGTGCGCACTCCGGGACTAGCGCTTACGAGCAGTACTTC. It encodes CSAHSGTSAYEQYF.

This clonotype was detected once. A single base separates this from a much larger clone, so it may be a read error. V gene TRBV20-1 combines with J gene TRBJ2-1; unclear D gene. Germline loops: CDR1 DFQATT, CDR2 SNEGSKA (reference sequence). CDR3 length equals 15 residues. CDR3 DNA sequence: TGCAGTGTTAGAGATCTTGGCAGCTCCTACAATGAGCAGTTCTTC. It yields the protein CSVRDLGSSYNEQFF.

This clonotype showed up just a few times. V gene TRBV9 combines with J gene TRBJ2-7; D not certain. CDR1 and CDR2 (germline): SGDLS, YYNGEE. V lost 2 bases to trimming and J lost 2 bases, with 11 bases between them. The CDR3 is made up of 14 amino acids. CDR3 in amino acids: CASSVQASTYEQYF. CDR3 coding DNA: TGTGCCAGCAGCGTCCAGGCCTCAACCTACGAGCAGTACTTC.

This clonotype was seen at least ten times. The chain uses TRBV29-1 and TRBJ2-3; D unresolved. The V gene lost 7 bases and the J gene lost 4 bases, with 9 bases spanning the gap. Looked up from germline, CDR1 is SQVTM and CDR2 is ANQGSEA. The CDR3 length is 11 residues. CDR3 sequence (DNA): TGCAGCGCCCAAAGGTCAGATACGCAGTATTTT. Its translation is CSAQRSDTQYF.

The V call is TRBV27, the J call TRBJ1-4, with a weak D call TRBD1 (5 bases). Trimming left V 1 base short and J 9 bases short, with 30 bases between. This CDR3 comprises 20 residues. From germline, CDR1 is MNHEY and CDR2 SMNVEV (reference sequence). The CDR3, as DNA: TGTGCCAGCAGTTTATGGGGCGTAGACCCAGGGCGCGCCGGGGGGAAAAAACTGTTTTTT. Its translation is CASSLWGVDPGRAGGKKLFF.

This clonotype was counted a few times. This chain joins TRBV4-2 and TRBJ2-3; 9 nucleotides agree with TRBD1. The CDR3 length is 16 residues. Looked up from germline, CDR1 is LGHNA and CDR2 is YNFKEQ. The junction had 5 bases not matched to a gene; V was cut back by 3 bases and J by 1 base. CDR3 sequence (DNA): TGTGCCAGCAGCCAGGGACAGGGAACGGGCACAGATACGCAGTATTTT. Translated, it gives CASSQGQGTGTDTQYF.